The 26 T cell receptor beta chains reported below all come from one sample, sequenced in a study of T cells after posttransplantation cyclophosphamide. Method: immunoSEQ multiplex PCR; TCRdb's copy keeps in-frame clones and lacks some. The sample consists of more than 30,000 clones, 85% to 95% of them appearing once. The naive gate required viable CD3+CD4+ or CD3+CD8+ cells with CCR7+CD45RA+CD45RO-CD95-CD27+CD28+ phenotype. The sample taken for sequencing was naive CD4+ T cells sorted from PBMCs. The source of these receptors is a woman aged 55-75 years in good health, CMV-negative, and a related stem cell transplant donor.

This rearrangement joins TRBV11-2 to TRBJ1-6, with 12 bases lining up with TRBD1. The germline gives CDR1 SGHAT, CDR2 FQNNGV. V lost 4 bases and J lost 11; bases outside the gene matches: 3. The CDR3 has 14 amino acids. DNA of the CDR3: TGTGCCAGCAGCTCGGGACAGGGGGCTGCACCCCTCCACTTT. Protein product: CASSSGQGAAPLHF. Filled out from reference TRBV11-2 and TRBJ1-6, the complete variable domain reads EAGVAQSPRYKIIEKRQSVAFWCNPISGHATLYWYQQILGQGPKLLIQFQNNGVVDDSQLPKDRFSAERLKGVDSTLKIQPAKLEDSAVYLCASSSGQGAAPLHFGNGTRLTVT.

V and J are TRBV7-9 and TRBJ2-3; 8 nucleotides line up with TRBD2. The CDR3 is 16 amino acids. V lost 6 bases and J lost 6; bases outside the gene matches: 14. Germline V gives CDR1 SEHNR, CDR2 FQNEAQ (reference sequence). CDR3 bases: TGTGCCAGCAGAAACACTGGTAGCGGGAAAGTGGATACGCAGTATTTT. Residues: CASRNTGSGKVDTQYF.

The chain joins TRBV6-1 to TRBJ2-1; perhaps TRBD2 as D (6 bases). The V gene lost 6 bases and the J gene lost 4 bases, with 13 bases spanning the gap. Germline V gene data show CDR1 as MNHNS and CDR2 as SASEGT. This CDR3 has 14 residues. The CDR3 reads CASRPGLGYNEQFF. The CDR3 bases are TGTGCCAGCAGGCCGGGACTCGGGTACAATGAGCAGTTCTTC.

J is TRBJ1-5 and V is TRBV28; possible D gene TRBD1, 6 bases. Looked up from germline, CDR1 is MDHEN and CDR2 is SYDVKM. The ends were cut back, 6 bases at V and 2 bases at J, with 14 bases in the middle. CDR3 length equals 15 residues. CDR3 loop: CASRPTGKGNQPQHF. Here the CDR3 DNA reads TGTGCCAGCAGACCAACAGGGAAGGGCAATCAGCCCCAGCATTTT.

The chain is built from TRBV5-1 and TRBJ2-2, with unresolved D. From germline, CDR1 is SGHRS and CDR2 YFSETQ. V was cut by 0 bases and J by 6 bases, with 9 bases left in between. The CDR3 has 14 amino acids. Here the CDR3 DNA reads TGCGCCAGCAGCTTGGAACTGGGCCCCGGGGAGCTGTTTTTT. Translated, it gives CASSLELGPGELFF.

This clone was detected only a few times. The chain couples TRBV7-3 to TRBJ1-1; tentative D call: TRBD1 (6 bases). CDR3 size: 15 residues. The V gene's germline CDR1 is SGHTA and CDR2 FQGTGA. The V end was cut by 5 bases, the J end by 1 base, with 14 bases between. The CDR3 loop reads CASSPGGGQNTEAFF. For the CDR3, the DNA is TGTGCCAGCAGCCCTGGTGGGGGCCAGAACACTGAAGCTTTCTTT.

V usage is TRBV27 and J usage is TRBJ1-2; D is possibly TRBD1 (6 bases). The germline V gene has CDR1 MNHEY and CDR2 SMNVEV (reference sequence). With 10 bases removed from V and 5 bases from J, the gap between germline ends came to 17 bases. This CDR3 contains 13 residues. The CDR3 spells CATGRGVNYGYTF. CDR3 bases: TGTGCCACCGGGAGGGGGGTCAATTATGGCTACACCTTC.

The CDR3, as DNA: TGTGCCAGCAGCCTAATACAGGGAGGGACTGAAGCTTTCTTT. This codes for CASSLIQGGTEAFF. V and J are TRBV7-3 and TRBJ1-1; D is perhaps TRBD1 (6 bases). The CDR3 extends over 14 amino acids. Germline V gives CDR1 SGHTA, CDR2 FQGTGA. V gave up 5 bases and J gave up 5 bases, with 15 bases separating them.

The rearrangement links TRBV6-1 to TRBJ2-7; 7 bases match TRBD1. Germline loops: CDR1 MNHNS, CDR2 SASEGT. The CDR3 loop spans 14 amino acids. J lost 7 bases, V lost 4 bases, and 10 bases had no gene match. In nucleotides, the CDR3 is TGTGCCAGCAGTGCCAGGGGGAATCCCAAGGAGCAGTACTTC. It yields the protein CASSARGNPKEQYF.

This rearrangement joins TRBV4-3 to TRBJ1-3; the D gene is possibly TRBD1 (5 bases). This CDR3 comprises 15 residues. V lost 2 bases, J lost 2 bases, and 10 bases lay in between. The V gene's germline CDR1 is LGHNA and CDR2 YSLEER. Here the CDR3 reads CASSQQTETGNTIYF. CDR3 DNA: TGCGCCAGCAGCCAACAGACAGAAACTGGAAACACCATATATTTT.

The CDR3 bases are TGTGCCAGCAGGAGCGACAGGGGGGAAGGACGGGAGCTGTTTTTT. Protein: CASRSDRGEGRELFF. The genes are TRBV2 and TRBJ2-2; 9 bases line up with TRBD1. The V segment lost 6 bases and the J segment 9 bases; nucleotides outside the gene matches: 11. The germline V gene encodes CDR1 SNHLY and CDR2 FYNNEI. CDR3 length: 15 amino acids. Full variable domain (missing parts from reference TRBV2 and TRBJ2-2): EPEVTQTPSHQVTQMGQEVILRCVPISNHLYFYWYRQILGQKVEFLVSFYNNEISEKSEIFDDQFSVERPDGSNFTLKIRSTKLEDSAMYFCASRSDRGEGRELFFGEGSRLTVL.

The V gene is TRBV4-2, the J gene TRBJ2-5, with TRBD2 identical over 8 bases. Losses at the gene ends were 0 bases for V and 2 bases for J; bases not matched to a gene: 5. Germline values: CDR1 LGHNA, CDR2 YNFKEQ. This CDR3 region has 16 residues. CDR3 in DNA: TGTGCCAGCAGCCAAGAACCTAGCGGGTTACAAGAGACCCAGTACTTC. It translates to CASSQEPSGLQETQYF.

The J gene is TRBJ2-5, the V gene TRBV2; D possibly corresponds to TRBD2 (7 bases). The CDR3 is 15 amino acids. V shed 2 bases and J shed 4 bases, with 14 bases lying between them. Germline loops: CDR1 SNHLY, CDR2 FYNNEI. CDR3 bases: TGTGCCAGCAGTGAAAATCGGGGGGCGCGAGAGACCCAGTACTTC. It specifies CASSENRGARETQYF.

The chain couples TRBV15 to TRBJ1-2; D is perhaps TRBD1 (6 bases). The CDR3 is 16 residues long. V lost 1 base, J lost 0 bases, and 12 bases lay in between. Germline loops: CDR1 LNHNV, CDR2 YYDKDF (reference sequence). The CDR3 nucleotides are TGTGCCACCAGCAGAGGGTCAGGGGCTACTAACTATGGCTACACCTTC. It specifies CATSRGSGATNYGYTF.

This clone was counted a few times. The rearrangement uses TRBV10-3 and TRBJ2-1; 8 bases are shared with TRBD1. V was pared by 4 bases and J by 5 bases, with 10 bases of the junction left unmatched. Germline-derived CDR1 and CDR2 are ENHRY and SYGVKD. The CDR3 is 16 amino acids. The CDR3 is CAISGSGTGPNNEQFF. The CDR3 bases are TGTGCCATCAGTGGTAGTGGGACAGGCCCTAACAATGAGCAGTTCTTC.

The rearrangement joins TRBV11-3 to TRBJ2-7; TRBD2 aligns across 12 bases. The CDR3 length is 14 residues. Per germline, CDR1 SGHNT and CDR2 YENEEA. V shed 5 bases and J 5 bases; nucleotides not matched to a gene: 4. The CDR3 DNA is TGTGCCAGCAGCATGACTAGCGGGAGTAACGAGCAGTACTTC. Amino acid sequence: CASSMTSGSNEQYF.

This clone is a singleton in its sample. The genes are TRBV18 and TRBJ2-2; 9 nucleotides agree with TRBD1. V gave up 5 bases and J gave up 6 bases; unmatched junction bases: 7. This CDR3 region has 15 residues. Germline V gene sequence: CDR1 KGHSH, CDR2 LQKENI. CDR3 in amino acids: CASSTGQGRAGELFF. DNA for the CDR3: TGTGCCAGCTCAACGGGACAGGGAAGGGCCGGGGAGCTGTTTTTT. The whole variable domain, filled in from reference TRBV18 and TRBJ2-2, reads NAGVMQNPRHLVRRRGQEARLRCSPMKGHSHVYWYRQLPEEGLKFMVYLQKENIIDESGMPKERFSAEFPKEGPSILRIQQVVRGDSAAYFCASSTGQGRAGELFFGEGSRLTVL.

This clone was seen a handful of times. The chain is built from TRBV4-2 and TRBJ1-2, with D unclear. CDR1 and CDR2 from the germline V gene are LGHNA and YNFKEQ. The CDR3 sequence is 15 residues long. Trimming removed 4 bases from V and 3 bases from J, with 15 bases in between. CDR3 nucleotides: TGTGCCAGCAGCCCCGGTCTCGTCGTTGACTATGGCTACACCTTC. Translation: CASSPGLVVDYGYTF.

CDR3 amino acids: CASSFEPTGDYEQYF. The CDR3 nucleotides read TGCGCCAGCAGCTTCGAACCGACAGGGGATTACGAGCAGTACTTC. The rearrangement joins TRBV5-1 to TRBJ2-7; 8 nucleotides match TRBD1. This CDR3 comprises 15 residues. V was pared by 2 bases and J by 4 bases, with 8 bases of the junction left unmatched. Germline V gives CDR1 SGHRS, CDR2 YFSETQ.

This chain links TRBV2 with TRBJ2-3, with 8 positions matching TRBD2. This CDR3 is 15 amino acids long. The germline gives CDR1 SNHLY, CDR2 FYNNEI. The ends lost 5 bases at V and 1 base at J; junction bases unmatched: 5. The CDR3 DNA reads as TGTGCCAGCAGTAGGGGTAGCGGGGGCACAGATACGCAGTATTTT. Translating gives CASSRGSGGTDTQYF.

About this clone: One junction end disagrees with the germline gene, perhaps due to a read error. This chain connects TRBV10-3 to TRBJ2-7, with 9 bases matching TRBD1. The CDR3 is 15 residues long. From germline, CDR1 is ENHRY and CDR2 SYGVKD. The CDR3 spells CAISLGQGKSYKQYF. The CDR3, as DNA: TGTGCCATCAGCCTTGGACAGGGGAAGTCCTACAAGCAGTACTTC.

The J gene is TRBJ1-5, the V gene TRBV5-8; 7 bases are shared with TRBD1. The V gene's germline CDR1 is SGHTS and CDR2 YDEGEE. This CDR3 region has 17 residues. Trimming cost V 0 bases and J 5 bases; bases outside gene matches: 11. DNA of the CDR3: TGTGCCAGCAGCTTGGGGGCTGAAAGGGGGCGGCATCAGCCCCAGCATTTT. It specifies CASSLGAERGRHQPQHF.

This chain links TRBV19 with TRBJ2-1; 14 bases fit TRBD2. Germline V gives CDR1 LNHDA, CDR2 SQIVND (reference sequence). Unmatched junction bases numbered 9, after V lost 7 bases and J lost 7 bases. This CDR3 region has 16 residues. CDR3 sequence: CASMETSGRARNEQFF. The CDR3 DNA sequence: TGTGCCAGTATGGAGACTAGCGGGAGGGCCAGGAATGAGCAGTTCTTC.

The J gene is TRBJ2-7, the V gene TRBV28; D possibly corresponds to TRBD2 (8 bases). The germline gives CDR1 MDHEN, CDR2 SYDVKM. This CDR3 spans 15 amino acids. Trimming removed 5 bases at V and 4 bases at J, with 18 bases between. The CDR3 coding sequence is TGTGCCAGCAGTAACGGGGGGGGACAGAGGTACGAGCAGTACTTC. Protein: CASSNGGGQRYEQYF.

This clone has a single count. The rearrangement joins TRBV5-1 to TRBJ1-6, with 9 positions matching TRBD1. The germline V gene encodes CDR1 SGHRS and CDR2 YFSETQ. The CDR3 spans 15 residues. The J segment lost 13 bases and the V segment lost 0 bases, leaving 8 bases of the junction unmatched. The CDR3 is CASSLAAGQGVPLHF. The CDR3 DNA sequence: TGCGCCAGCAGCTTGGCCGCGGGACAGGGTGTCCCCCTCCACTTT. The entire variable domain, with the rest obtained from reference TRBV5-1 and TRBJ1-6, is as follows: KAGVTQTPRYLIKTRGQQVTLSCSPISGHRSVSWYQQTPGQGLQFLFEYFSETQRNKGNFPGRFSGRQFSNSRSEMNVSTLELGDSALYLCASSLAAGQGVPLHFGNGTRLTVT.

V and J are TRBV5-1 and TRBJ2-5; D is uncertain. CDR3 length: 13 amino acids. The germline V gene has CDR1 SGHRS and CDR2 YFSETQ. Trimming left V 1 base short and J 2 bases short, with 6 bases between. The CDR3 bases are TGCGCCAGCAGCTTGCCTCCTCAAGAGACCCAGTACTTC. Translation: CASSLPPQETQYF.